The T cell receptor beta chain under discussion was sequenced for a study of T-cell memory formation after mild COVID-19. MiXCR, run by TCRdb on the 5' RACE reads, gives a single entry per CDR3 protein. Of 250,000 to 300,000 distinct CDR3 sequences detected, under 20% appear once; the ten largest clones hold roughly 23%. The CDR3 consists of 15 residues. J lost 8 bases, V lost 5 bases, and 12 bases had no gene match. Looked up from germline, CDR1 is SEHNR and CDR2 is FQNEAQ (reference sequence). The sample taken for sequencing was PBMCs or a T cell subset sorted from them (not recorded which). This TCR came from a man between 18 and 35 years old who had mild COVID-19 (a few samples of this study predate the infection). Cell type and time point are not known. V usage is TRBV7-9 and J usage is TRBJ1-2, with 9 bases lining up with TRBD1. This CDR3 is CASSPTGTGSPGYTF. The CDR3 DNA is TGTGCCAGCAGCCCAACCGGGACAGGGTCTCCGGGCTACACCTTC.